The text below deals with one T cell receptor beta chain. Sequencing was performed with immunoSEQ multiplex PCR; in TCRdb, only in-frame clones are kept and a portion is missing. Seen here are roughly 130,000 clones, more than 90% observed once, and the top ten hold around 10%. This entry is derived from a study of control samples from healthy donors and cancer patients. The CDR3 runs to 13 residues. Trimming pared 2 bases from V and 9 bases from J, leaving 8 bases between. Germline assignment: CDR1 LGHNA and CDR2 YSLEER. This chain uses TRBV4-3 with TRBJ1-6; D is unclear. The TCR comes from a man aged 30 to 45 in good health. The sample was blood. This CDR3 reads CASSQTPISPLHF. The CDR3, as DNA: TGCGCCAGCAGCCAAACCCCTATTTCACCCCTCCACTTT.